Listed below are T cell receptor beta chains from one sample, sequenced in a study of shared clonotypes between healthy human individuals. The assay was immunoSEQ multiplex PCR, and TCRdb's table has in-frame clones only and misses some. Of under 2,500,000 clones in the sample, approximately 96% were seen once. The sequenced material came from naive CD4+ T cells sorted from blood. The receptors come from a man between 18 and 29 years old in good health. Each CDR3 is given with its conserved first and last residue. The D gene is left open where the match is weak. Size is omitted from some rows. Given values are once, few, many or a class for expanded clones.

>TRBJ2-3|TRBV18|-|-
CASSRNGGLDTQYF
TGTGCCAGCTCACGGAATGGGGGGCTCGATACGCAGTATTTT
>TRBJ2-1|TRBV15|TRBD1|-
CATSRRTGGWNEQFF
TGTGCCACCAGCAGACGGACAGGGGGATGGAATGAGCAGTTCTTC
>TRBJ1-1|TRBV10-1|-|-
CASSTNREGTEAFF
TGCGCCAGCAGCACAAACAGGGAGGGCACTGAAGCTTTCTTT
>TRBJ2-1|TRBV7-9|-|-
CASSYPGFF
TGTGCCAGCAGCTACCCCGGATTCTTC
>TRBJ2-2|TRBV11-2|-|once
CASSAGTKNTGELFF
TGTGCCAGCAGCGCAGGGACGAAGAACACCGGGGAGCTGTTTTTT
>TRBJ2-1|TRBV19|-|-
CASQQLGSYNEQFF
TGTGCCAGCCAACAGCTTGGATCCTACAATGAGCAGTTCTTC
>TRBJ1-1|TRBV9|-|-
CASSEIAPGAGTEAFF
TGTGCCAGCAGCGAGATAGCCCCGGGGGCCGGCACTGAAGCTTTCTTT
>TRBJ1-6|TRBV18|-|-
CASSPSSGAGSPLHF
TGTGCCAGCTCACCAAGCTCAGGGGCAGGATCACCCCTCCACTTT
>TRBJ2-7|TRBV14|TRBD2|-
CASSPRLAGEPQYF
TGTGCCAGCAGCCCCCGGCTAGCGGGAGAACCGCAGTACTTC
>TRBJ2-2|TRBV7-9|-|once
CAISGGELFF
TGTGCCATCTCAGGGGGGGAGCTGTTTTTT
>TRBJ1-3|TRBV4-1|-|-
CASSRGLGDTIYF
TGCGCCAGCAGCCGGGGGTTAGGAGACACCATATATTTT
>TRBJ2-7|TRBV5-4|-|-
CASSLGGTSYEQYF
TGTGCCAGCAGCTTAGGAGGGACCTCCTACGAGCAGTACTTC
>TRBJ2-5|TRBV11-2|-|-
CASSLPYKYETQYF
TGTGCCAGCAGCTTACCCTATAAGTACGAGACCCAGTACTTC
>TRBJ2-2|TRBV6-5|-|few
CASSYSTGELFF
TGTGCCAGCAGTTACTCCACCGGGGAGCTGTTTTTT
>TRBJ2-7|TRBV6-1|-|-
CASSLRMFYEQYF
TGTGCCAGCAGTCTGCGGATGTTCTACGAGCAGTACTTC
>TRBJ1-5|TRBV18|TRBD1|-
CASSGGDGNQPQHF
TGTGCCAGTTCAGGGGGCGACGGCAATCAGCCCCAGCATTTT
>TRBJ2-1|TRBV19|TRBD2|-
CASSRTSGGYNEQFF
TGTGCCAGTAGTCGGACTAGCGGGGGGTACAATGAGCAGTTCTTC
>TRBJ1-3|TRBV15|TRBD1|-
CATSRDRGRDTIYF
TGTGCCACCAGCAGAGACAGGGGGCGAGACACCATATATTTT
>TRBJ2-7|TRBV5-4|-|-
CASSLRQVNSYEQYF
TGTGCCAGCAGCTTGAGACAGGTCAACTCCTACGAGCAGTACTTC
>TRBJ2-5|TRBV5-4|-|-
CASSPSRETQYF
TGTGCCAGCAGCCCCTCCCGGGAGACCCAGTACTTC
>TRBJ1-5|TRBV19|-|once
CASIPAGAWGNQPQHF
TGTGCCAGTATCCCGGCGGGGGCCTGGGGCAATCAGCCCCAGCATTTT
>TRBJ2-7|TRBV30|TRBD2|-
CAWSGSSGYYEQYF
TGTGCCTGGAGTGGCTCTAGCGGGTACTACGAGCAGTACTTC
>TRBJ2-5|TRBV9|-|-
CASSTTGETQYF
TGTGCCAGCAGTACGACTGGGGAGACCCAGTACTTC
>TRBJ2-7|TRBV11-2|-|-
CASSLANPSEQYF
TGTGCCAGCAGCTTAGCCAACCCTTCCGAGCAGTACTTC
>TRBJ1-2|TRBV30|-|-
CAWSQTGFGYTF
TGTGCCTGGAGCCAAACAGGGTTTGGCTACACCTTC
>TRBJ2-1|TRBV19|TRBD2|-
CASSIRASGYEQFF
TGTGCCAGTAGTATTAGGGCTAGCGGGTACGAGCAGTTCTTC
>TRBJ2-5|TRBV6-5|-|-
CASSYSPRALETQYF
TGTGCCAGCAGTTATTCCCCAAGGGCCCTAGAGACCCAGTACTTC
>TRBJ2-7|TRBV6-1|-|once
CASSEGRVYEQYF
TGTGCCAGCAGTGAAGGCAGGGTCTACGAGCAGTACTTC
>TRBJ2-7|TRBV18|TRBD2|-
CASSPRDGGAYEQYF
TGTGCCAGCTCACCACGTGACGGGGGGGCCTACGAGCAGTACTTC
>TRBJ1-5|TRBV7-8|-|once
CASSLVDNNQPQHF
TGTGCCAGCAGCTTGGTGGACAACAATCAGCCCCAGCATTTT
>TRBJ2-7|TRBV6-4|-|-
CASSGGSGPPDEQYF
TGTGCCAGCAGTGGAGGTTCGGGGCCGCCGGACGAGCAGTACTTC
>TRBJ2-1|TRBV30|TRBD2|-
CAWSVLAGAYNEQFF
TGTGCCTGGAGTGTGCTAGCGGGGGCGTACAATGAGCAGTTCTTC
>TRBJ1-2|TRBV5-6|-|-
CASSFISGNYGYTF
TGTGCCAGCAGCTTTATTTCAGGGAACTATGGCTACACCTTC
>TRBJ2-7|TRBV7-9|-|-
CASTLGQARTGQYF
TGTGCCAGCACCCTAGGGCAGGCGCGAACCGGGCAGTACTTC
>TRBJ1-2|TRBV5-1|TRBD1|-
CASSLAGTANYGYTF
TGCGCCAGCAGCTTGGCCGGGACAGCTAATTATGGCTACACCTTC